This T cell receptor (beta chain) stems from a study of shared clonotypes between healthy human individuals. Trimming took off 5 bases at V and 6 bases at J, with 11 bases between the two ends. The germline gives CDR1 MGHDK, CDR2 SYGVNS. This CDR3 is 12 amino acids long. Only in-frame clones appear in the TCRdb table, and some are missing; sequencing was by immunoSEQ multiplex PCR. The table records roughly 500,000 clones, 90% to 97% of them present only once. A CD45RA+ naive subset and a CD45RA-negative memory subset were split from CD4+ cells. V and J are TRBV25-1 and TRBJ2-7; D ambiguous. Sequenced: naive CD4+ T cells sorted from blood. This sample's subset: CD45RA+ positively selected. The TCR was taken from a woman younger than 45 in good health. The DNA for the CDR3 is TGTGCCAGCAGTAGGGTGCCGGGCGAGCAGTACTTC. It encodes CASSRVPGEQYF.